This TCR beta chain originates from a study of blood T cell repertoires in COVID-19. Source study methods: Cell counts per sample came from amplifying reference gene primers. Here immunoSEQ multiplex PCR was the method, and the copy in TCRdb shows in-frame clones only, minus some. That table furnishes V, J and clone size, whereas the DNA furnished D and trimming. Of 250,000 to 350,000 clones listed, about 90% are singletons. With 4 bases clipped from V and 4 bases from J, the junction kept 8 bases outside the gene matches. CDR1 SGHRS and CDR2 YFSETQ come from the germline V gene. The CDR3 is 15 amino acids.

This clonotype was obtained from a woman in her 50s who had recovered from COVID-19. Sequenced: peripheral blood. The chain recombines TRBV5-1 with TRBJ2-3; 8 bases fit TRBD1. CDR3 coding DNA: TGCGCCAGCAGCAAAGCAGGGGGCCTTGCAGATACGCAGTATTTT. Its translation: CASSKAGGLADTQYF.